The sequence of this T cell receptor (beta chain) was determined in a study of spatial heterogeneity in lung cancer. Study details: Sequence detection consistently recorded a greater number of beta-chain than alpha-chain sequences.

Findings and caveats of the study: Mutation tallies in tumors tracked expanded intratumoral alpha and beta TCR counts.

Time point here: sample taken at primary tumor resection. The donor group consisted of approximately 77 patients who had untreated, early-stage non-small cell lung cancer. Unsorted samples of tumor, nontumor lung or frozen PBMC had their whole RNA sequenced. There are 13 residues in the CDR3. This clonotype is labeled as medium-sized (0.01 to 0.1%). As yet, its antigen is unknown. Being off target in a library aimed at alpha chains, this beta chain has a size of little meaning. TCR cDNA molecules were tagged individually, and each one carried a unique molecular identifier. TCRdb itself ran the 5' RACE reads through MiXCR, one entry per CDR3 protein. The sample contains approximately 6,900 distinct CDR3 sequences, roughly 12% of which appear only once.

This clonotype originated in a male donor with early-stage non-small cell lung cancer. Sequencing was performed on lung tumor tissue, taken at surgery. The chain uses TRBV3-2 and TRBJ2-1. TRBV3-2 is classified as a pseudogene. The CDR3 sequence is CASSHLVYNEQFF. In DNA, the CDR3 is TGTGCCAGCAGCCACCTGGTCTACAATGAGCAGTTCTTC.